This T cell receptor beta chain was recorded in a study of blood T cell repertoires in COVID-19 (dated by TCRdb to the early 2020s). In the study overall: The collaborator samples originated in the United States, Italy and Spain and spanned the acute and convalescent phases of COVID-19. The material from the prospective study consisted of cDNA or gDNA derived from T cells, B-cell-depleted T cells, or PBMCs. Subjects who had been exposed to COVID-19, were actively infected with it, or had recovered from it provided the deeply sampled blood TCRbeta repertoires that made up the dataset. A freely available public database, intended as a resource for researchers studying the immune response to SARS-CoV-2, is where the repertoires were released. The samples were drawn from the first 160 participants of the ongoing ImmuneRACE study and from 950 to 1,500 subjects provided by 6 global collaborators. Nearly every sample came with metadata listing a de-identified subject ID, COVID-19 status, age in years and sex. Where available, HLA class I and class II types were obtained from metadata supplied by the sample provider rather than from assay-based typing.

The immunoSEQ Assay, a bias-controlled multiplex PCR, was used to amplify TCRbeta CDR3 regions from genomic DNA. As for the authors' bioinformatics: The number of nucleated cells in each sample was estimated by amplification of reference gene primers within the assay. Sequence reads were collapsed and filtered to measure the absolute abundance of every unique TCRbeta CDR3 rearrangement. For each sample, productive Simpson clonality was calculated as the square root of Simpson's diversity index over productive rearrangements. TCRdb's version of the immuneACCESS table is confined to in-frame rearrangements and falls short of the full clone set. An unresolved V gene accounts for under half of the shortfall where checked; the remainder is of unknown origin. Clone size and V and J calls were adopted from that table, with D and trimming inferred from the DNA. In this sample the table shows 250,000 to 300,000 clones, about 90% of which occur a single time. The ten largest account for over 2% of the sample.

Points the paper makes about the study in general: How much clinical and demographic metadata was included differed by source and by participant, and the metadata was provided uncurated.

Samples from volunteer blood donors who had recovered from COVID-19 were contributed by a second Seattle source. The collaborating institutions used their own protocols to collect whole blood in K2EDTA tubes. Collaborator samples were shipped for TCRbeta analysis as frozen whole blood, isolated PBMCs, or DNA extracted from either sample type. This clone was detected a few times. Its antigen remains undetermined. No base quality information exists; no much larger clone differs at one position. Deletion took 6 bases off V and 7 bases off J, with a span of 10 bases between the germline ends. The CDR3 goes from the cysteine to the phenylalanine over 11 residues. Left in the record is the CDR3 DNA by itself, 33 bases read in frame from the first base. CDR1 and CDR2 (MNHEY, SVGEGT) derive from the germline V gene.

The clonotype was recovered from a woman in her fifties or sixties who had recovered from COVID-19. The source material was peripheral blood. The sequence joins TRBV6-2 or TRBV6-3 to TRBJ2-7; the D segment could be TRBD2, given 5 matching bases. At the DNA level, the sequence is TGTGCCAGCAGCCTTCGGAGGGAGCAGTACTTC. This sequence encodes CASSLRREQYF.